This TCR beta chain was captured in a study of T cells in Graves' hyperthyroidism and ophthalmopathy. Overall study findings and caveats: Within blood appeared most thyroid clonotypes that had expanded above 0.001.

This clonotype was seen at least ten times. The target antigen is unknown. V was shortened by 6 bases and J by 3 bases, with 9 bases between the two germline ends. Germline V lookup: CDR1 SQVTM, CDR2 ANQGSEA. This CDR3 spans 11 amino acids. Researchers amplified the TCR beta CDR3 regions from RNA transcripts. First-round RT-PCR with HTBI primers amplified the TCR CDR3 region. MiXCR was run by TCRdb on the multiplex PCR reads, yielding one entry per CDR3 protein. The data contain roughly 700,000 distinct CDR3 sequences, around a third of them singletons. The authors obtained PBMCs from more than 9.5 ml of fresh peripheral blood.

This rearrangement joins TRBV29-1 to TRBJ2-7; possibly TRBD2 for D (5 bases). The source is a woman aged 40 to 55 with Graves' hyperthyroidism. Material for sequencing was blood. CDR3 protein: CSVLEFYEQYF. The CDR3 nucleotides read TGCAGCGTACTAGAATTCTACGAGCAGTACTTC.